This T cell receptor (beta chain) was recovered during a study of naive and memory T cell subsets. This clonotype came up many times. Two oligonucleotides, mixed equimolar, formed the beta constant-region primer covering TRBC1 and TRBC2. Nested alpha and beta constant-region primers with the SP2 primer drove four PCR rounds on ligated cDNA. Via MiXCR, TCRdb re-called the UMI-ligation and nested PCR reads, giving one row per CDR3 protein. The table includes 15,000 to 20,000 distinct CDR3 sequences, roughly 8.7% detected once. Cells stained for CD3, CD4, CD8, CD45RA and CD27 were sorted into four subsets. CDR1 and CDR2 from the germline V gene are LGHNA and YNFKEQ. V gave up 4 bases and J gave up 6 bases; unmatched junction bases: 17. CDR3 length: 17 residues.

The sequencing input was central memory CD8+ T cells from blood. The clonotype was recovered from a human donor in good health. The gene calls are TRBV4-2 and TRBJ2-7; 8 nucleotides line up with TRBD1. CDR3 sequence: CASSREDRTGPLGEQYF. CDR3 nucleotide sequence: TGTGCCAGCAGCCGAGAGGATCGGACAGGGCCACTTGGCGAGCAGTACTTC.